Described below is a single T cell receptor beta chain sequence and its context. Its antigen is not identified. The CDR3 is 16 residues long. V was trimmed by 6 bases and J by 3 bases, leaving 18 bases between them. Germline-derived CDR1 and CDR2 are MNHNY and SVGAGI (reference sequence). The cDNA was synthesized by 5'RACE incorporating 10-nucleotide random UMIs. TCRdb called the 5' RACE reads again in MiXCR, with one record for every CDR3 protein. The table records fewer than 70,000 distinct CDR3 sequences, about 8.9% of them present only once. The data derive from a study of neurological immune-mediated disorders. Study-wide points: The study found the most TCR clonal expansion in HTLV-1-associated myelopathy and the least in multiple sclerosis, below healthy controls.

Time point meaning: longitudinal time-point 2. V and J are TRBV6-6 and TRBJ1-5; D remains ambiguous. The source of this sequence is a man between 25 and 39 years old in good health. Specimen: PBMCs. The chain's CDR3 is CASSHGGRPNNQPQHF. In nucleotides, the CDR3 is TGTGCCAGCAGCCACGGAGGGCGGCCCAACAATCAGCCCCAGCATTTT.